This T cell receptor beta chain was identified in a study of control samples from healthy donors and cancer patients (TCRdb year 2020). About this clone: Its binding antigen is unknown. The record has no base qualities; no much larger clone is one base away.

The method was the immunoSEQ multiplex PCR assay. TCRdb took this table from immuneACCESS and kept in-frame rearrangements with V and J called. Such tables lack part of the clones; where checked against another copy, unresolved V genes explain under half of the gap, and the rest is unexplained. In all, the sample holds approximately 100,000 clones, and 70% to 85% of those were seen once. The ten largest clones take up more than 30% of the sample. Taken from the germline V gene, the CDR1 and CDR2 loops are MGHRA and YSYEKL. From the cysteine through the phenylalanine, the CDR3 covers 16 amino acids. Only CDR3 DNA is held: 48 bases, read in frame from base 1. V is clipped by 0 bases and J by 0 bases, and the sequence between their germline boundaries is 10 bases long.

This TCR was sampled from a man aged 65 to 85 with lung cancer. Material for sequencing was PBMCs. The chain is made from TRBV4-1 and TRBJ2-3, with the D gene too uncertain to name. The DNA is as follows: TGCGCCAGCAGCCAAGACCCTGTCTCCAGCACAGATACGCAGTATTTT. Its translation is CASSQDPVSSTDTQYF.